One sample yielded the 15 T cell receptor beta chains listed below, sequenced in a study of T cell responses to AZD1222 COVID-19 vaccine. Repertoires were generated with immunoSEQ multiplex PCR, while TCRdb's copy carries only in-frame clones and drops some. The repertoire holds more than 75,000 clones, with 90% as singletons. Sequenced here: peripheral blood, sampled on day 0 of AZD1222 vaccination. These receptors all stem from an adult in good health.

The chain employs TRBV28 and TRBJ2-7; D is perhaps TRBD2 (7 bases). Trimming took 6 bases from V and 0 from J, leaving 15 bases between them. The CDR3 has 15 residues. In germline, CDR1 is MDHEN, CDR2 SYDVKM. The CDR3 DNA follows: TGTGCCAGCAGCCCCGGCGGGGGCCCCTCCTACGAGCAGTACTTC. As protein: CASSPGGGPSYEQYF.

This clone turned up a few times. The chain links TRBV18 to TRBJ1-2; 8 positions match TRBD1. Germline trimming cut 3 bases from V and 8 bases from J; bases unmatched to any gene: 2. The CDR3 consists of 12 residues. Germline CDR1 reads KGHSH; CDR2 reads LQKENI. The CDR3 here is CASSPDREGYTF. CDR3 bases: TGTGCCAGCTCACCGGACAGGGAGGGCTACACCTTC.

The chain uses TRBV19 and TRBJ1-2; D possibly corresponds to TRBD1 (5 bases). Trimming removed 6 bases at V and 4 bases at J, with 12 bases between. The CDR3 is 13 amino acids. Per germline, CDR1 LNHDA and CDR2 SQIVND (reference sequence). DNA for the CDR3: TGTGCCAGTAGCCTACAGGAGTTCTATGGCTACACCTTC. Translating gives CASSLQEFYGYTF.

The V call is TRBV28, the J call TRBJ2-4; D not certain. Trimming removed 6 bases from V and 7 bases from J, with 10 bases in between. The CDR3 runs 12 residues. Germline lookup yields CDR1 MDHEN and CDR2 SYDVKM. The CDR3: CASRGASNIQYF. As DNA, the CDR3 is TGTGCCAGCAGAGGTGCCTCGAACATTCAGTACTTC.

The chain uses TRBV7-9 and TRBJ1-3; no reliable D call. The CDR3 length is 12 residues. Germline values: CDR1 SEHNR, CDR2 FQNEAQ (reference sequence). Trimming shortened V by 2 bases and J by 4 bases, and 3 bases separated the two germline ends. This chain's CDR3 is CASSLRGNTIYF. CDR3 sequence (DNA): TGTGCCAGCAGCTTAAGGGGAAACACCATATATTTT.

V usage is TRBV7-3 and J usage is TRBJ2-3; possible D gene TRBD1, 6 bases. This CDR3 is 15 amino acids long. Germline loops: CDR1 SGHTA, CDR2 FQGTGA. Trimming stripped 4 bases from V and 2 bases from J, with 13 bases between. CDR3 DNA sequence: TGTGCCAGCAGCTCTAAGGGACAACTCACAGATACGCAGTATTTT. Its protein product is CASSSKGQLTDTQYF.

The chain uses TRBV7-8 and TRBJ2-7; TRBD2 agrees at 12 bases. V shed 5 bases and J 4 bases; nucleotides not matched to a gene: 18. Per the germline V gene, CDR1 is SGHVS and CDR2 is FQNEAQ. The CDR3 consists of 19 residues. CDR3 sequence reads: CASSPGWGGATSGRYEQYF. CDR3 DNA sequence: TGTGCCAGCAGCCCCGGGTGGGGCGGAGCGACTAGCGGGAGATACGAGCAGTACTTC.

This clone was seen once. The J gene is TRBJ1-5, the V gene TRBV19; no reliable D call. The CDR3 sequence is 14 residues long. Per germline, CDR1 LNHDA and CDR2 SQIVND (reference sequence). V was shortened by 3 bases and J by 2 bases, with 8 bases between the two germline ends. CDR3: CASSIGGRNQPQHF. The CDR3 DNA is TGTGCCAGTAGTATTGGAGGGCGCAATCAGCCCCAGCATTTT. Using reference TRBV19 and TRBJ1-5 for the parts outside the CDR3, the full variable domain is DGGITQSPKYLFRKEGQNVTLSCEQNLNHDAMYWYRQDPGQGLRLIYYSQIVNDFQKGDIAEGYSVSREKKESFPLTVTSAQKNPTAFYLCASSIGGRNQPQHFGDGTRLSIL.

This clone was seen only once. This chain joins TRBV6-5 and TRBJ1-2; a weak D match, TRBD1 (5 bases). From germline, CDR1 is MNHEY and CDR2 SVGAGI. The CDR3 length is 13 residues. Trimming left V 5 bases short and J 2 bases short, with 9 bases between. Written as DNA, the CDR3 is TGTGCCAGCAGTACAGGCGGCAACTATGGCTACACCTTC. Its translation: CASSTGGNYGYTF.

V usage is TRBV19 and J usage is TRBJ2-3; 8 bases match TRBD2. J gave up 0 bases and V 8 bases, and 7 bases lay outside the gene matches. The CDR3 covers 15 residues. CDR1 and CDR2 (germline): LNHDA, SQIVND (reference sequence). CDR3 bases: TGTGCCAGTGCTTGGGTAGCGGGGAGCACAGATACGCAGTATTTT. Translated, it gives CASAWVAGSTDTQYF.

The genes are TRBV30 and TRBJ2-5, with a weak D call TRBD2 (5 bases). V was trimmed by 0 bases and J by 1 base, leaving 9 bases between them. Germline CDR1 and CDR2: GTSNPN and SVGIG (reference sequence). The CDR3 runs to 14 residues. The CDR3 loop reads CAWSVLAGQETQYF. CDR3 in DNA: TGTGCCTGGAGTGTACTGGCGGGCCAAGAGACCCAGTACTTC.

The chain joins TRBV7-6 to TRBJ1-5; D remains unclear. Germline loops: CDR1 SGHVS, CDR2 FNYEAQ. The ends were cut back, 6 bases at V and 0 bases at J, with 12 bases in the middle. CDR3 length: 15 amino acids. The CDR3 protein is CASRVGSDSNQPQHF. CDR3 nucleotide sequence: TGTGCCAGCAGGGTGGGATCCGATAGCAATCAGCCCCAGCATTTT.

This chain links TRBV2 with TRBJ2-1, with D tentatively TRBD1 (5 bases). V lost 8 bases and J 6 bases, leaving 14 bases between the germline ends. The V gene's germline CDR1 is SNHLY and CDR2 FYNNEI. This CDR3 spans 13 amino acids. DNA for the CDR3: TGTGCCAGCCGTGGGCTGGGGCCCAATGAGCAGTTCTTC. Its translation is CASRGLGPNEQFF.

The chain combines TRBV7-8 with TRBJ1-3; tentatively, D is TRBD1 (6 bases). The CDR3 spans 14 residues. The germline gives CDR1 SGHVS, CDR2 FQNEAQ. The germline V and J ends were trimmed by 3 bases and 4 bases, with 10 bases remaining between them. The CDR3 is CASSFGGSGNTIYF. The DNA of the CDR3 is TGTGCCAGCAGCTTCGGGGGCAGCGGAAACACCATATATTTT.

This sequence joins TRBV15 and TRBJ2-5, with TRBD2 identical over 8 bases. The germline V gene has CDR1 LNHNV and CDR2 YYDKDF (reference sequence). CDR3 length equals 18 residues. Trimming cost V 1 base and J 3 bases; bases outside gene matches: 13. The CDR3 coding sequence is TGTGCCACCAGCAGAGGAGGGGCGGGAGGTGGCAGAGAAGAGACCCAGTACTTC. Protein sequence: CATSRGGAGGGREETQYF.